The sequence of this TCR beta chain was determined in a study of T cell changes during pregnancy in multiple sclerosis. Profiling relied on immunoSEQ multiplex PCR, and the TCRdb table lists in-frame clones only, not all of them. The table records 75,000 to 100,000 clones, roughly 91% of them present only once. Germline V gene sequence: CDR1 MDHEN, CDR2 SYDVKM. The CDR3 contains 14 residues. V shed 7 bases and J shed 9 bases, with 22 bases lying between them. This material consisted of peripheral blood, taken after pregnancy. The V call is TRBV28, the J call TRBJ2-7; D might be TRBD2 (6 bases). The TCR originated in a female donor in good health, enrolled as a control in a pregnancy study. CDR3 protein: CASTPNAGRVGQYF. The CDR3, as DNA: TGTGCCAGCACCCCAAACGCGGGACGAGTTGGGCAGTACTTC.